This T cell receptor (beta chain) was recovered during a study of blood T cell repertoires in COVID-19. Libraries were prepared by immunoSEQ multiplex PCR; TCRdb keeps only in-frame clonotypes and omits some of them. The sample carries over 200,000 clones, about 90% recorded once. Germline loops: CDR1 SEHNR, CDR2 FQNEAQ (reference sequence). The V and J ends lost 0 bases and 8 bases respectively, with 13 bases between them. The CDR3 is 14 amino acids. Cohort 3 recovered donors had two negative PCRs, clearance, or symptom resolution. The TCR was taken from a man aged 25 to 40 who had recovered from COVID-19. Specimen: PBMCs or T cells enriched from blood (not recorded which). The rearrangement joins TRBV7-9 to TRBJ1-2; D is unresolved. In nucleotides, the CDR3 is TGTGCCAGCAGCTTAGCCGGACTAATGGAAGGCTACACCTTC. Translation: CASSLAGLMEGYTF. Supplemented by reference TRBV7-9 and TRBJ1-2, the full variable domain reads DTGVSQNPRHKITKRGQNVTFRCDPISEHNRLYWYRQTLGQGPEFLTYFQNEAQLEKSRLLSDRFSAERPKGSFSTLEIQRTEQGDSAMYLCASSLAGLMEGYTFGSGTRLTVV.